This TCR beta chain was sequenced during a study of T-cell reconstitution after alpha-beta-depleted transplantation in children. General study points: Expanded clones from the graft, numbering several hundred, reportedly supplied alpha-beta T cells about two months after transplant. Surviving thymic progenitors and recipient T cells were the source of high TCRbeta diversity at day 60 in some patients. The authors attributed T-cell counts and diversity one year after transplant mostly to newly produced T cells.

Molecular barcoding with unique molecular identifiers was used for the TCRbeta library. TCRdb reprocessed the PCR reads via MiXCR and lists one record per CDR3 protein. This table holds 800,000 to 1,000,000 distinct CDR3 sequences, roughly 29% found once. In regard to this clonotype: Its target is unknown.

This receptor was obtained from a boy younger than two who had a stem cell transplant for SCID, so the T cells may come from the graft donor. The sequencing used PBMCs, mostly from graft donor cells, collected 360 days after TCRalphabeta/CD19-depleted stem cell transplant.

DNA of the CDR3: TGCGCCAGCAGCCAAGACAGGCGGCAGGACATGGGCCCCTACGAGCAGTACTTC. It yields the protein CASSQDRRQDMGPYEQYF. J is TRBJ2-7 and V is TRBV4-3; maybe TRBD1 (5 bases). This CDR3 is 18 amino acids long. Trimming removed 0 bases from V and 2 bases from J, with 20 bases in between. The germline V gene encodes CDR1 LGHNA and CDR2 YSLEER.